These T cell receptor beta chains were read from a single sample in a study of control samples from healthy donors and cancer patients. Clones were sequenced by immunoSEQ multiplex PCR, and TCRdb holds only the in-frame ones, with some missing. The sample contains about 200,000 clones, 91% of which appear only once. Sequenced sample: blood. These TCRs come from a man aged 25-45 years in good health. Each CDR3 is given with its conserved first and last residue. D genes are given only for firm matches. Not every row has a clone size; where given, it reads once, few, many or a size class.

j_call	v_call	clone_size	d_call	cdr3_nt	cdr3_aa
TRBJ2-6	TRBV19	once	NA	TGTGCCAGTAGTACTTTCCCCAACGTCCTGACTTTC	CASSTFPNVLTF
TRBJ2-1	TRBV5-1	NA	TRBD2	TGCGCCAGCAGCTTCGGTAGCGGGGGGTACAATGAGCAGTTCTTC	CASSFGSGGYNEQFF
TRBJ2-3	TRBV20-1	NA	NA	TGCAGTGCTAAAGTGACAGATACGCAGTATTTT	CSAKVTDTQYF
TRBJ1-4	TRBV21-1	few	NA	TGTGCCAGCATATGGACGGAGCCAGGAAAACTGTTTTTT	CASIWTEPGKLFF
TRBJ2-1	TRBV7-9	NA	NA	TGTGCCAGCAGCTTAGTGCTAGGTGACGTCAATGAGCAGTTCTTC	CASSLVLGDVNEQFF
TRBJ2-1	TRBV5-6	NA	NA	TGTGCCAGCAGCTTGCTCCTTGGGCGCGGGGAGCAGTTCTTC	CASSLLLGRGEQFF
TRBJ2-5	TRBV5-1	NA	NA	TGCGCCAGCAGCTCTATAGGGAGTTACCAAGAGACCCAGTACTTC	CASSSIGSYQETQYF
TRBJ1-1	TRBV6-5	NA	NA	TGTGCCAGCACGAGACAGAACACTGAAGCTTTCTTT	CASTRQNTEAFF
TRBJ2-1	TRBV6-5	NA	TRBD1	TGTGCCAGCAGACTGGGACAGGTCAATGAGCAGTTCTTC	CASRLGQVNEQFF
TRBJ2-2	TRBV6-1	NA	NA	TGTGCCAGCAGTGATTACACCGGGGAGCTGTTTTTT	CASSDYTGELFF
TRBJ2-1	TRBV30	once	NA	TGTGCCTGGAGTGTTCCCCCCCCCTGGAATGAGCAGTTCTTC	CAWSVPPPWNEQFF
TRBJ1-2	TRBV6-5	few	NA	TGTGCCACAAGAAGGGAACAGCACTATGGCTACACCTTC	CATRREQHYGYTF
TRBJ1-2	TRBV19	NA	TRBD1	TGTGCCAGTAGTGCGGGCAGGGGGCTAGGCTATGGCTACACCTTC	CASSAGRGLGYGYTF
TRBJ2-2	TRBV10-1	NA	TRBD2	TGCGCCAGTAGCGGGGGGGCCCCGAACACCGGGGAGCTGTTTTTT	CASSGGAPNTGELFF
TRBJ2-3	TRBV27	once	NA	TGTGCCAGCAGTCGGACTCCACCCCCAGATACGCAGTATTTT	CASSRTPPPDTQYF
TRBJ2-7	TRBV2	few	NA	TGTGCCAGCAGTGCGTTGGTGGTCCCATCCTACGAGCAGTACTTC	CASSALVVPSYEQYF
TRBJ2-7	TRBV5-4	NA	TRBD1	TGTGCCAGCAATAAGGGGGCATACGAGCAGTACTTC	CASNKGAYEQYF
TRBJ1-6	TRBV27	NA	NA	TGTGCCAGTTCTAGGCGGGGCTCACCCCTCCACTTT	CASSRRGSPLHF
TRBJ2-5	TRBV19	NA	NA	TGTGCCAGTAGTCGGACGCCCGAACTACGAGAGACCCAGTACTTC	CASSRTPELRETQYF
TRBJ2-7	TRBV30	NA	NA	TGTGCCTGGAACACATATACGACCGTCTACGAGCAGTACTTC	CAWNTYTTVYEQYF
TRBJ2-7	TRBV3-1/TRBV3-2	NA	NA	TGTGCCAGCAGGCTCTACCCCTACGAGCAGTACTTC	CASRLYPYEQYF
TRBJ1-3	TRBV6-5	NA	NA	TGTGCCAGCTCAACAGGATTCCACTCTGGAAACACCATATATTTT	CASSTGFHSGNTIYF
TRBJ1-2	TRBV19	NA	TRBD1	TGTGCCAGTAGTATCGGACAGGGGTCTAACTATGGCTACACCTTC	CASSIGQGSNYGYTF
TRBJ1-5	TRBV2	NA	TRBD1	TGTGCCAGCAGTGGCCTAATACAGGGGGCCCATAGCAATCAGCCCCAGCATTTT	CASSGLIQGAHSNQPQHF
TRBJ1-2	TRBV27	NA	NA	TGTGCCAGCAGGAGAACCGGTTTGCCCTATGGCTACACCTTC	CASRRTGLPYGYTF
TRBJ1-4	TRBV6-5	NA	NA	TGTGCCAGCAGCCCGGGGGTTCAAGAAAAACTGTTTTTT	CASSPGVQEKLFF